This T cell receptor beta chain emerged from a study of CD8 T cells in Susac syndrome (dated by TCRdb to 2018 to 2020). Turning to the overall study: The study used repertoire sequencing to test whether antigen drove CD8+ T cell activation and differentiation in Susac syndrome. On the study overall, not on this receptor specifically: The number of individuals in the TCR sequencing and HLA analysis was acknowledged as relatively small.

Peripheral blood CD8+ and CD4+ T cells from healthy donors, Susac syndrome patients and multiple sclerosis patients were profiled by high-throughput TCR beta sequencing. The multiple sclerosis controls were treatment-naive patients whose relapsing-remitting disease, either stable or active, fulfilled the revised McDonald criteria. CD8+ TEMRA cells were enriched by FACS, while bulk CD8+ and CD4+ T cells were purified by magnetic negative isolation. Blood was collected in EDTA tubes and processed within 24 hours, with PBMCs isolated through density gradient centrifugation. PBMCs intended for TCR sequencing were cryopreserved in liquid nitrogen and thawed later in a water bath at 37 degrees C. A purity of at least 90% was achieved for sorted or isolated CD4+, CD8+ and CD8+ TEMRA cells. RNA was extracted with the RNeasy kit and roughly 0.45 to 1 ug was reverse transcribed using random hexamers. TCR beta CDR3 regions were amplified with the immunoSEQ multiplex PCR assay covering 54 Vbeta and 13 Jbeta segments. PCR amplification bias was corrected using a synthetic template baseline for primer optimization and computational correction. The source study handled its data this way. Reads were assigned to V, D and J genes according to IMGT and analyzed in immunoSEQ Analyzer, with only productive sequences retained. To calculate clonality, Shannon entropy was normalized by log2 of the number of productive unique sequences and then subtracted from one. Public and private clones were assessed among the 100 most prevalent clones of each patient and control. Clones were defined as Susac-specific when absent from the healthy and MS cohorts, from 1052 published viral clones and from other ImmuneACCESS disease sequences. TCRdb cleaned the public reads at Q25 with fastp, built clones with MiXCR and kept in-frame beta chains. Entries are consolidated by CDR3 protein sequence, retaining the most common genes and DNA. TCRdb assigned the V and J calls; the authors' analysis was not used. For this sample there are 180,000 or so distinct CDR3 sequences; almost 96% appear just once. Together, the top ten hold 0.093% of the sample.

The CDR3 holds 19 amino acids from the cysteine to the phenylalanine. The retained sequence is limited to the CDR3, 57 bases, with the frame set at the first base. V gives up 0 bases and J gives up 1 base, and the segment between their germline ends measures 24 bases. Reading the germline V gene (reference sequence) gives CDR1 DFQATT and CDR2 SNEGSKA. Turning to this clonotype: Its target antigen remains unknown. No clone much larger than this one lies a single base away; base qualities are absent.

This chain joins TRBV20-1 to TRBJ1-1; a tentative D match to TRBD1 spans 5 bases. This receptor was identified in a human donor with multiple sclerosis. Sequencing was done on a sample of CD4+ T cells from PBMCs. The CDR3 sequence is CSARDPRRVGSDANTEAFF. The DNA sequence is given as TGCAGTGCTAGAGATCCTCGCAGGGTAGGGTCCGACGCGAACACTGAAGCTTTCTTT.